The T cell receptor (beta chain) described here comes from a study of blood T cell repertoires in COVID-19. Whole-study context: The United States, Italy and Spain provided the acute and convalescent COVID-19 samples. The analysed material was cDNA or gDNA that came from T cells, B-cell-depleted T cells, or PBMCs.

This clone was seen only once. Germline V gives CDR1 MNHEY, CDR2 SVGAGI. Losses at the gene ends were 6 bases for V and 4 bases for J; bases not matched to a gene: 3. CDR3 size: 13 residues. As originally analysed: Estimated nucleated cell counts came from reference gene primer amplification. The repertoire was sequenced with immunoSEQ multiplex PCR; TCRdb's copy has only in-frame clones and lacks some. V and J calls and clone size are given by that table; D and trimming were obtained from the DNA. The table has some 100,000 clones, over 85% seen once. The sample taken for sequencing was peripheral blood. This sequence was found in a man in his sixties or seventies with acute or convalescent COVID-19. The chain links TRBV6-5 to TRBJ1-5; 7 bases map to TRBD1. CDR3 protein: CASRPGGNQPQHF. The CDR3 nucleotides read TGTGCCAGCAGGCCAGGGGGGAATCAGCCCCAGCATTTT.